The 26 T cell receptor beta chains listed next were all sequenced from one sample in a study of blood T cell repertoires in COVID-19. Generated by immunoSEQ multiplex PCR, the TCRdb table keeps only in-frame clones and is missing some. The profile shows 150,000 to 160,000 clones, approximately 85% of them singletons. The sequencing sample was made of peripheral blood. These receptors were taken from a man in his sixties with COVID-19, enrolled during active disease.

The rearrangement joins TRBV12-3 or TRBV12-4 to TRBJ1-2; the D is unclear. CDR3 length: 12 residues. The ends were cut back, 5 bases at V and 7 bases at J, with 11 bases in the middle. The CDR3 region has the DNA TGTGCCAGCAGTCCCGGAGGGTCTGGCTACACCTTC. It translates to CASSPGGSGYTF.

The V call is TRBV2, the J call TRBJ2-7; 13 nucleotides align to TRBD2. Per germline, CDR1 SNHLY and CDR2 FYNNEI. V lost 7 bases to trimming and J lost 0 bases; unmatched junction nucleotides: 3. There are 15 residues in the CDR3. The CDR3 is CASMRLAGGSYEQYF. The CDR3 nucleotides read TGTGCCAGCATGCGACTAGCGGGAGGCTCCTACGAGCAGTACTTC.

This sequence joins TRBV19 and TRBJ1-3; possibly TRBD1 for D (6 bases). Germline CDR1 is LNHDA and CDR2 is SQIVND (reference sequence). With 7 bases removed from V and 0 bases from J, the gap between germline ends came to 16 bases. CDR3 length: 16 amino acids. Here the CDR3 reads CASTLGHGSSGNTIYF. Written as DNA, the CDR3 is TGTGCCAGTACACTGGGACACGGAAGCTCTGGAAACACCATATATTTT.

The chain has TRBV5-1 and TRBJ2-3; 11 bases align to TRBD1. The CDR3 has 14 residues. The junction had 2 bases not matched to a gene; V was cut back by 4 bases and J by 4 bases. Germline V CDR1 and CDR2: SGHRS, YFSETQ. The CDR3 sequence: CASSQGQGADTQYF. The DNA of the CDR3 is TGCGCCAGCAGCCAGGGACAGGGGGCAGATACGCAGTATTTT.

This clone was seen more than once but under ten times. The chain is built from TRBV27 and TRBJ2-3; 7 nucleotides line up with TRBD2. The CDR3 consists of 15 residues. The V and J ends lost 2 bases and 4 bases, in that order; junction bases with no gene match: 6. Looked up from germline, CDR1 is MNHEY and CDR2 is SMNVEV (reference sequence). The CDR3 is CASSLGGSVPDTQYF. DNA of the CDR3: TGTGCCAGCAGTTTAGGCGGGAGCGTCCCAGATACGCAGTATTTT.

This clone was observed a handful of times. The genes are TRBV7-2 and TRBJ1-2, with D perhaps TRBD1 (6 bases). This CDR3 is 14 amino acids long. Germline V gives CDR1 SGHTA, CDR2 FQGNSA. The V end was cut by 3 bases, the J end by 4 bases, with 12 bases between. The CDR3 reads CASSFRQAGYGYTF. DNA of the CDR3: TGTGCCAGCAGCTTCCGACAGGCTGGCTATGGCTACACCTTC.

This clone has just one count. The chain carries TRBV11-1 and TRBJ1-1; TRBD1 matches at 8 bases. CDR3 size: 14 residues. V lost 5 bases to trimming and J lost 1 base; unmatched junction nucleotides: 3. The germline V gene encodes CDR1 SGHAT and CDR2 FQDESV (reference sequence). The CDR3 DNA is TGTGCCAGCAGCCCCGGACAGGGGAACACTGAAGCTTTCTTT. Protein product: CASSPGQGNTEAFF.

The CDR3 loop is CASSRTSTTTEAFF. CDR3 bases: TGTGCCAGCAGCCGCACCTCGACTACCACTGAAGCTTTCTTT. This chain uses TRBV7-2 with TRBJ1-1; no firm D call. Germline V CDR1 and CDR2: SGHTA, FQGNSA. The V gene lost 5 bases and the J gene lost 4 bases, with 14 bases spanning the gap. This CDR3 comprises 14 residues.

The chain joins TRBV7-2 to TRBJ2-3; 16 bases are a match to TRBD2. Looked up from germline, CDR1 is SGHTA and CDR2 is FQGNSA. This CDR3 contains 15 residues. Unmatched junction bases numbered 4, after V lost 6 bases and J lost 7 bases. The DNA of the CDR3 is TGTGCCAGCAGGCCGGGACTAGCGGGGGGGCATACGCAGTATTTT. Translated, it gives CASRPGLAGGHTQYF.

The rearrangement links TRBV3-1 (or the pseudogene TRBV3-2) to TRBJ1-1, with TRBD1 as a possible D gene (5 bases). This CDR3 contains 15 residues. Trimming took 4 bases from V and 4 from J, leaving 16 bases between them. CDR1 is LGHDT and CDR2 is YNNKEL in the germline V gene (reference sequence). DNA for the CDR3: TGTGCCAGCAGCCCCAAACAAGGGGTCGGCACTGAAGCTTTCTTT. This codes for CASSPKQGVGTEAFF.

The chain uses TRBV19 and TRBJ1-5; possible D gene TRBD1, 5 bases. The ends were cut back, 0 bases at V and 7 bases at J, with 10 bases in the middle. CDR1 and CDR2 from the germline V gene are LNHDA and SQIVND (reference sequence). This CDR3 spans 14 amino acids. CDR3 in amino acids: CASSIEDSGQPQHF. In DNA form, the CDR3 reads TGTGCCAGTAGTATAGAAGACAGTGGACAGCCCCAGCATTTT.

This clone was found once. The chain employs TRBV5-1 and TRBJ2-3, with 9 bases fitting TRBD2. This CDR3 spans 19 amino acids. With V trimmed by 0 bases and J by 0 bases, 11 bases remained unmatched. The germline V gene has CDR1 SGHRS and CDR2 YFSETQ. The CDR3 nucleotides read TGCGCCAGCAGCTTGGCCTCGGGACTAGCAACCCTCAGCACAGATACGCAGTATTTT. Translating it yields CASSLASGLATLSTDTQYF.

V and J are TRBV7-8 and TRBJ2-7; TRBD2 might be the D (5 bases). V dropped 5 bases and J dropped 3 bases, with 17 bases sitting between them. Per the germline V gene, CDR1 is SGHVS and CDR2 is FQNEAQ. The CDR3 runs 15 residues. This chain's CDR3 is CASSPRRLASYEQYF. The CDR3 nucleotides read TGTGCCAGCAGCCCGAGACGGTTAGCGAGCTACGAGCAGTACTTC.

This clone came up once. The CDR3 sequence is CASTNRGNQPQHF. The DNA of the CDR3 is TGTGCCAGCACCAACCGGGGCAATCAGCCCCAGCATTTT. This chain joins TRBV6-6 and TRBJ1-5; D is unresolved. The ends were cut back, 7 bases at V and 2 bases at J, with 9 bases in the middle. Per the germline V gene, CDR1 is MNHNY and CDR2 is SVGAGI (reference sequence). This CDR3 spans 13 amino acids.

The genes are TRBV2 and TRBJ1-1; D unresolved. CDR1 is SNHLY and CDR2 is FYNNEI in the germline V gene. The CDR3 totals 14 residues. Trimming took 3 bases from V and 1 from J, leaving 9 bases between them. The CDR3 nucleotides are TGTGCCAGCAGTGAGACTTTACCGAACACTGAAGCTTTCTTT. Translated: CASSETLPNTEAFF. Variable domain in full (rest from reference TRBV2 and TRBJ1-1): EPEVTQTPSHQVTQMGQEVILRCVPISNHLYFYWYRQILGQKVEFLVSFYNNEISEKSEIFDDQFSVERPDGSNFTLKIRSTKLEDSAMYFCASSETLPNTEAFFGQGTRLTVV.

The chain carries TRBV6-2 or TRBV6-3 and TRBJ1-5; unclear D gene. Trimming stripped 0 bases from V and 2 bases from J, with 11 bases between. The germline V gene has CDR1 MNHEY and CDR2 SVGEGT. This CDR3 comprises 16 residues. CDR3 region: CASSYSFFGGNQPQHF. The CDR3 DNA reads TGTGCCAGCAGTTACTCGTTTTTCGGGGGCAATCAGCCCCAGCATTTT.

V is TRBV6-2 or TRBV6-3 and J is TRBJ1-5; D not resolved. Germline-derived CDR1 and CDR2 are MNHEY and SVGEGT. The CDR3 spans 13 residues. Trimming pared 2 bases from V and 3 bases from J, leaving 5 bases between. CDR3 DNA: TGTGCCAGCAGTTACGGCTTCAATCAGCCCCAGCATTTT. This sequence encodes CASSYGFNQPQHF.

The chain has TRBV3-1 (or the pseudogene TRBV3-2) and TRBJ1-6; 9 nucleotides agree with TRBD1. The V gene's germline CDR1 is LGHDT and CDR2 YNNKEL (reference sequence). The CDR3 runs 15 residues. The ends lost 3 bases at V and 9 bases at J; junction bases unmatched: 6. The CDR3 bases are TGTGCCAGCAGCCAGAACGACAGGGGGATTTCACCCCTCCACTTT. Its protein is CASSQNDRGISPLHF.

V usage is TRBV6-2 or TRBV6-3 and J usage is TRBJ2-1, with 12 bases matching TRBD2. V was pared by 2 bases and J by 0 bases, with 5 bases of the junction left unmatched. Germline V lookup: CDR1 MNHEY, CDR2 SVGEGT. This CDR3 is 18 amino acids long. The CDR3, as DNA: TGTGCCAGCAGTTACCCTAGCGGGAGGGTTAGCTCCTACAATGAGCAGTTCTTC. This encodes CASSYPSGRVSSYNEQFF.

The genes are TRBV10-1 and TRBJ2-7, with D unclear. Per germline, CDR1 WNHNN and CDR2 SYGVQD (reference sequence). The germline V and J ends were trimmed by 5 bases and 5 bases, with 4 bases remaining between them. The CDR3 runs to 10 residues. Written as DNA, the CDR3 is TGCGCCAGCAGTTATAACGAGCAGTACTTC. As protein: CASSYNEQYF.

CDR3 loop: CASSFRMANEKLFF. CDR3 coding DNA: TGTGCCAGCAGTTTTAGAATGGCTAATGAAAAACTGTTTTTT. The chain links TRBV6-5 to TRBJ1-4; D remains ambiguous. V was trimmed by 4 bases and J by 3 bases, leaving 9 bases between them. This CDR3 has 14 residues. Germline CDR1 is MNHEY and CDR2 is SVGAGI.

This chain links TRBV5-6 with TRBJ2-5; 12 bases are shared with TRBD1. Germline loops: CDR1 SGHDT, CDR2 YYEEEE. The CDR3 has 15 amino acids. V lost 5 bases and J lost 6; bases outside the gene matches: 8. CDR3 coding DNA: TGTGCCAGCAGGCGGGACAGGGGGCCTTTACAGACCCAGTACTTC. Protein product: CASRRDRGPLQTQYF.

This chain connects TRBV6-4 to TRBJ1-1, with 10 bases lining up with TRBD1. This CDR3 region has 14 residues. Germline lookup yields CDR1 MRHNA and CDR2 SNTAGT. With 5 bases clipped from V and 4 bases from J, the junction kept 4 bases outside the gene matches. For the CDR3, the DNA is TGTGCCAGCAGTCCCGGGACAGGGGCCACTGAAGCTTTCTTT. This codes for CASSPGTGATEAFF.

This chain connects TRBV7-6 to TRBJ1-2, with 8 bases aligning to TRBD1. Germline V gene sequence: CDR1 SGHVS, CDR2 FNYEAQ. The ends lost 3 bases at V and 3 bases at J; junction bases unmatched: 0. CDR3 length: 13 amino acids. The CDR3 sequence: CASSLDRDYGYTF. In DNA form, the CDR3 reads TGTGCCAGCAGCTTGGACAGGGACTATGGCTACACCTTC.

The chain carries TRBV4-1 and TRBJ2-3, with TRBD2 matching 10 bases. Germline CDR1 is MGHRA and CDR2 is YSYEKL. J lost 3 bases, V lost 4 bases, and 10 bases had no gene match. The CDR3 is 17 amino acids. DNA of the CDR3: TGCGCCAGCAGCCTAGCGGGGGGCCTCACAAGTACAGATACGCAGTATTTT. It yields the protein CASSLAGGLTSTDTQYF.

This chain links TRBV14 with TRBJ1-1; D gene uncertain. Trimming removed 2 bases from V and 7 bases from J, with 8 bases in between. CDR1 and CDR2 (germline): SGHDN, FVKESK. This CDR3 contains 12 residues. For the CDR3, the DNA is TGTGCCAGCAGCCAATTGTCGAGTGAAGCTTTCTTT. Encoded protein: CASSQLSSEAFF.